This is a list of T cell receptor beta chains from one sample in a study of blood T cell repertoires in COVID-19. Only in-frame clones appear in the TCRdb table, and some are missing; sequencing was by immunoSEQ multiplex PCR. This sample has 47,000 or so clones, with about 86% found just once. Sequenced: peripheral blood. These receptors were obtained from a woman aged 80 or over with COVID-19, enrolled during active disease. Both conserved end residues are part of each CDR3. The D gene is left open where the match is weak. Expanded clones get a size class; other rows say once, few or many, or leave the size out.

TRBJ1-1,-,-,TRBV3-1/TRBV3-2,CASSLLVGRTANTEAFF,TGTGCCAGCAGCCTTCTAGTGGGGCGGACAGCGAACACTGAAGCTTTCTTT
TRBJ2-1,TRBD2,-,TRBV5-1,CASSLDGTSGTSKQFF,TGCGCCAGCAGCTTGGACGGGACTAGCGGGACTAGTAAGCAGTTCTTC
TRBJ2-7,TRBD2,-,TRBV10-3,CAISDPGGPGRDGRYEQYF,TGTGCCATCAGTGACCCGGGAGGGCCTGGGAGGGATGGAAGATACGAGCAGTACTTC
TRBJ2-7,-,-,TRBV13,CATQRTGSYEQYF,TGTGCCACCCAACGGACGGGGTCCTACGAGCAGTACTTC
TRBJ1-1,TRBD1,-,TRBV6-5,CASSTGTVNTEAFF,TGTGCCAGCAGTACCGGGACAGTGAACACTGAAGCTTTCTTT
TRBJ1-4,-,-,TRBV30,CAWSGPGTNEKLFF,TGTGCCTGGAGTGGACCGGGAACTAATGAAAAACTGTTTTTT
TRBJ1-1,-,-,TRBV11-2,CASSLEQSFEAFF,TGTGCCAGCAGCTTAGAACAGAGCTTCGAAGCTTTCTTT
TRBJ2-3,-,-,TRBV5-6,CASSGGTFASTDTQYF,TGTGCCAGCAGCGGCGGGACTTTTGCTAGCACAGATACGCAGTATTTT
TRBJ2-7,TRBD1,few,TRBV29-1,CSVDDRDRGYEQYF,TGCAGCGTTGACGACCGGGACAGGGGCTACGAGCAGTACTTC
TRBJ2-5,TRBD2,once,TRBV3-1/TRBV3-2,CASRATSGRGETQYF,TGTGCCAGCAGGGCAACTAGCGGGAGAGGAGAGACCCAGTACTTC
TRBJ1-2,-,-,TRBV28,CASSFLEGSYGYTF,TGTGCCAGCAGTTTTTTGGAGGGGAGCTATGGCTACACCTTC
TRBJ2-3,-,-,TRBV7-3,CASSLTFAGVGDTQYF,TGTGCCAGCAGCTTAACGTTCGCAGGGGTCGGGGATACGCAGTATTTT
TRBJ2-1,TRBD2,few,TRBV28,CASSLGAGGVNEQFF,TGTGCCAGCAGTTTGGGAGCGGGAGGGGTCAATGAGCAGTTCTTC
TRBJ2-1,-,few,TRBV27,CASSRSSYNEQFF,TGTGCCAGCTCGAGGAGCTCCTACAATGAGCAGTTCTTC
TRBJ2-2,TRBD1,few,TRBV5-1,CASSFGTGNTGELFF,TGCGCCAGCAGCTTCGGGACAGGCAACACCGGGGAGCTGTTTTTT
TRBJ1-5,-,-,TRBV6-5,CASRTGNQPQHF,TGTGCCAGCAGAACAGGCAATCAGCCCCAGCATTTT
TRBJ2-7,TRBD2,-,TRBV7-9,CASSGTSGDPYEQYF,TGTGCCAGCAGCGGGACTAGCGGGGACCCCTACGAGCAGTACTTC
TRBJ2-1,-,many,TRBV7-3,CASSLTVADEQFF,TGTGCCAGCAGCTTAACTGTAGCCGATGAGCAGTTCTTC
TRBJ2-7,TRBD2,once,TRBV10-1,CASSEWTGGSYEQYF,TGCGCCAGCAGTGAGTGGACGGGAGGGTCCTACGAGCAGTACTTC
TRBJ1-1,-,-,TRBV25-1,CASSTWADMNTEAFF,TGTGCCAGCTCCACCTGGGCAGACATGAACACTGAAGCTTTCTTT
TRBJ2-7,TRBD2,few,TRBV7-2,CASRPTSGRKYEQYF,TGTGCCAGCAGGCCTACTAGCGGGAGAAAGTACGAGCAGTACTTC
TRBJ1-5,-,-,TRBV19,CASRTPYSNQPQHF,TGTGCCAGTAGGACACCTTATAGCAATCAGCCCCAGCATTTT
TRBJ2-2,-,few,TRBV11-3,CASSLARGSRHPTGELFF,TGTGCCAGCAGCTTAGCTAGGGGTTCTAGACACCCCACCGGGGAGCTGTTTTTT
TRBJ2-2,TRBD1,-,TRBV29-1,CSVQGLLGTGELFF,TGCAGCGTACAGGGGTTGTTAGGCACCGGGGAGCTGTTTTTT
TRBJ1-5,-,-,TRBV9,CASSVGAGDDQPQHF,TGTGCCAGCAGCGTAGGGGCAGGGGATGATCAGCCCCAGCATTTT
TRBJ2-1,TRBD1,-,TRBV5-6,CASSLWDRAEQFF,TGTGCCAGCAGCTTGTGGGACAGGGCTGAGCAGTTCTTC
TRBJ2-5,TRBD2,-,TRBV27,CASSPGLAGVRETQYF,TGTGCCAGCAGTCCGGGACTAGCGGGAGTTAGGGAGACCCAGTACTTC
TRBJ2-1,TRBD2,once,TRBV5-1,CASSSLGTSTSGRDEQFF,TGCGCCAGCAGCTCCCTTGGAACTAGCACTAGCGGGAGGGATGAGCAGTTCTTC
TRBJ2-3,-,few,TRBV30,CAWSVLTDTQYF,TGTGCCTGGAGTGTACTCACAGATACGCAGTATTTT
TRBJ2-3,TRBD1,-,TRBV9,CASSVSPGGADTQYF,TGTGCCAGCAGCGTATCCCCAGGGGGAGCAGATACGCAGTATTTT
TRBJ2-7,-,once,TRBV2,CASHLIYEQYF,TGTGCCAGTCATCTAATCTACGAGCAGTACTTC
TRBJ1-1,TRBD1,-,TRBV14,CASSQQGAGEAFF,TGTGCCAGCAGCCAACAGGGGGCCGGCGAAGCTTTCTTT
TRBJ2-1,TRBD2,-,TRBV7-2,CASSFRRTSGGNEQFF,TGTGCCAGCAGCTTCCGGAGGACTAGCGGGGGGAATGAGCAGTTCTTC
TRBJ1-4,-,-,TRBV6-6,CASTSWGRTNEKLFF,TGTGCCAGCACCTCGTGGGGGCGGACTAATGAAAAACTGTTTTTT
TRBJ1-6,-,-,TRBV27,CASSLWGNLQGYNSPLHF,TGTGCCAGCAGTTTATGGGGTAACCTACAGGGCTATAATTCACCCCTCCACTTT
TRBJ2-2,-,many,TRBV29-1,CSVVLAQNTGELFF,TGCAGCGTTGTTCTAGCGCAAAACACCGGGGAGCTGTTTTTT
TRBJ1-3,-,-,TRBV19,CASITPRAGNTIYF,TGTGCCAGTATTACCCCAAGAGCTGGAAACACCATATATTTT